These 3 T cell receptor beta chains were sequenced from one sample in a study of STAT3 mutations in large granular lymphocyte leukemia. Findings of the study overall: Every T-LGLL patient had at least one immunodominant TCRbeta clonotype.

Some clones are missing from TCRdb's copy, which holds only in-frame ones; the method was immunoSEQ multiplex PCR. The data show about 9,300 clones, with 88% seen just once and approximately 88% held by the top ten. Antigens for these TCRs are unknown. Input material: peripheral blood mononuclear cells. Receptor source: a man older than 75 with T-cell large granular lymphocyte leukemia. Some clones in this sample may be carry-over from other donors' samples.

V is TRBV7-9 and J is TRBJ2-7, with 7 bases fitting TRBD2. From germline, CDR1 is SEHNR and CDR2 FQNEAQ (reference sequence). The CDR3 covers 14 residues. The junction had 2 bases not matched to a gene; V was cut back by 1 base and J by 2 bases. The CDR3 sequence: CASSLELAPYEQYF. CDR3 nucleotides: TGTGCCAGCAGCTTAGAACTAGCGCCCTACGAGCAGTACTTC.

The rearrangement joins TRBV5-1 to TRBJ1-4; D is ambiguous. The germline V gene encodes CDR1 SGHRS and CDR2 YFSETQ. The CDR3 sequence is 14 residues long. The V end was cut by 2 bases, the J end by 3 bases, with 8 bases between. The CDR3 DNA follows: TGCGCCAGCAGCTTTTTGTCACCTAATGAAAAACTGTTTTTT. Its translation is CASSFLSPNEKLFF.

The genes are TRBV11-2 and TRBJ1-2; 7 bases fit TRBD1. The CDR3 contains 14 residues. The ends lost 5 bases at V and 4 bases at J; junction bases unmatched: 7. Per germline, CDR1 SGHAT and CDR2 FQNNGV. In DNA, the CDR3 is TGTGCCAGCAGCACCAGACAGGGCGGCTATGGCTACACCTTC. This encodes CASSTRQGGYGYTF.